This T cell receptor beta chain originates from a study of shared clonotypes between healthy human individuals. Authors' analysis steps: Filtering was not the same, since immunoSEQ gave junction-only sequences without quality scores. Sequenced by immunoSEQ multiplex PCR; TCRdb stores in-frame clones only, minus some. The V and J calls and clone size were taken over from that table, and D and trimming were inferred from the DNA. Of around 2.1 million clones in the sample, about 92% were seen once. Concerning this clone itself: Its antigen remains unidentified.

Germline CDR1 SEHNR, CDR2 FQNEAQ (reference sequence). V dropped 3 bases and J dropped 6; count of bases not matched to a gene: 1. The CDR3 covers 13 residues. General study findings and limits: Naive subsets generally had larger estimated richness than memory subsets. Clonotype sharing among the donors was expected to vary with sequencing depth.

Terminally differentiated effector memory CD45RA+ cells were excluded from the naive CD8 cells, which were CD45RO-negative and positively selected for CCR7. This clonotype was obtained from a man between 18 and 35 years old in good health. Some clones in this sample may be carry-over from other donors' samples. V gene TRBV7-9 combines with J gene TRBJ2-1; 8 bases are a match to TRBD2. The specimen was naive CD8+ T cells from PBMCs. For the CDR3, the DNA is TGTGCCAGCAGCTTTGCGGGAGGCAATGAGCAGTTCTTC. This gives the protein CASSFAGGNEQFF.